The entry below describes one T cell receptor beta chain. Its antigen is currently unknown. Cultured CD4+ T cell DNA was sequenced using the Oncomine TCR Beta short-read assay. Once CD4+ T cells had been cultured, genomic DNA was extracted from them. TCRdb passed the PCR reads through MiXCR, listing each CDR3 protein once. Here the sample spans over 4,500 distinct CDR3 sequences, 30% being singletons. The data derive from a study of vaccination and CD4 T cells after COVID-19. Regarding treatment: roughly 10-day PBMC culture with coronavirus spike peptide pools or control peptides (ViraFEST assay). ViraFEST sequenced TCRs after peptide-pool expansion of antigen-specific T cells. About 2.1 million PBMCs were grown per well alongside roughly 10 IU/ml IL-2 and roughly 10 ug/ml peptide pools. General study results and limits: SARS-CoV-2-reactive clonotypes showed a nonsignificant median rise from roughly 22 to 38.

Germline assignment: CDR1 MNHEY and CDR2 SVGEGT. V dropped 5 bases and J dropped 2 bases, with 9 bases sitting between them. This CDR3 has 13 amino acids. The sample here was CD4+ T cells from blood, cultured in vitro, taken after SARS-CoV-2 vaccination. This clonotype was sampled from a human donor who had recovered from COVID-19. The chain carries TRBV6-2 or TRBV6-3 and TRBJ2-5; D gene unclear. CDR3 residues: CASSELQQETQYF. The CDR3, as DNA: TGTGCCAGCAGTGAACTGCAACAAGAGACCCAGTACTTC.